These 22 T cell receptor beta chains came from one sample sequenced in a study of cytomegalovirus exposure and HLA in healthy donors. The PCR contained 60 Vbeta and 13 Jbeta primers. TCRdb keeps only in-frame clones here, not all; method: immunoSEQ multiplex PCR. In the table there are around 150,000 clones, around 65% of which are singletons. Sequencing was carried out using PBMCs. All receptors derive from a male donor in good health and CMV-seronegative.

This clone was seen a handful of times. The V and J genes are TRBV5-4 and TRBJ2-7, with D maybe TRBD2 (5 bases). Germline values: CDR1 SGHNT, CDR2 YYREEE (reference sequence). This CDR3 has 12 amino acids. V was shortened by 3 bases and J by 3 bases, with 7 bases between the two germline ends. CDR3 sequence (DNA): TGTGCCAGCAGCTCTACTAGCTACGAGCAGTACTTC. Protein sequence: CASSSTSYEQYF.

This clone turned up a few times. The chain is built from TRBV18 and TRBJ2-5; 10 bases match TRBD1. The DNA end is a closer match to TRBJ2-7, so the J assignment may be wrong. The CDR3 totals 16 residues. Germline-derived CDR1 and CDR2 are KGHSH and LQKENI. DNA of the CDR3: TGTGCCAGCTCACCAGACAGGGGGCCTCTTTCCTACGAGCAGTACTTC. This encodes CASSPDRGPLSYEQYF.

This chain links TRBV7-2 with TRBJ1-2, with TRBD1 matching 9 bases. J gave up 4 bases and V 1 base, and 7 bases lay outside the gene matches. Germline V lookup: CDR1 SGHTA, CDR2 FQGNSA. There are 16 residues in the CDR3. CDR3 in DNA: TGTGCCAGCAGCTTAGGGCCGGGACAGGGACTCTATGGCTACACCTTC. As protein: CASSLGPGQGLYGYTF. Filled out from reference TRBV7-2 and TRBJ1-2, the complete variable domain reads GAGVSQSPSNKVTEKGKDVELRCDPISGHTALYWYRQSLGQGLEFLIYFQGNSAPDKSGLPSDRFSAERTGGSVSTLTIQRTQQEDSAVYLCASSLGPGQGLYGYTFGSGTRLTVV.

The chain is built from TRBV9 and TRBJ1-1; D is unresolved. V was shortened by 0 bases and J by 4 bases, with 13 bases between the two germline ends. This CDR3 is built from 15 residues. The germline gives CDR1 SGDLS, CDR2 YYNGEE. CDR3 bases: TGTGCCAGCAGCGTAGTTTCCGGGTGGTCCACTGAAGCTTTCTTT. Encoded protein: CASSVVSGWSTEAFF.

This chain joins TRBV29-1 and TRBJ2-1, with TRBD2 as a possible D gene (6 bases). In germline, CDR1 is SQVTM, CDR2 ANQGSEA. The V end was cut by 7 bases, the J end by 10 bases, with 17 bases between. The CDR3 spans 12 residues. The CDR3 here is CSGTNVGIEQFF. The CDR3 nucleotides read TGCAGCGGGACTAATGTAGGAATCGAGCAGTTCTTC.

This clone has only a few counts. This chain connects TRBV29-1 to TRBJ1-1; D not certain. Deletions cut 0 bases from V and 2 bases from J, with 7 bases between. Germline V CDR1 and CDR2: SQVTM, ANQGSEA. The CDR3 is 13 residues long. CDR3 protein: CSVEDRGNTEAFF. The CDR3 bases are TGCAGCGTTGAAGATCGAGGAAACACTGAAGCTTTCTTT.

The CDR3 region is CASSRQGQGSSEQYF. The CDR3 DNA sequence: TGTGCCAGCTCACGGCAGGGACAGGGTTCGAGCGAGCAGTACTTC. The chain uses TRBV18 and TRBJ2-7; TRBD1 matches 9 bases. The CDR3 covers 15 residues. CDR1 is KGHSH, CDR2 LQKENI, per germline. Germline trimming cut 4 bases from V and 6 bases from J; bases unmatched to any gene: 10.

The rearrangement joins TRBV11-2 to TRBJ2-5, with 9 bases lining up with TRBD2. The CDR3 has 13 residues. Trimming removed 7 bases from V and 4 bases from J; junction bases left unmatched: 4. Per the germline V gene, CDR1 is SGHAT and CDR2 is FQNNGV. The CDR3 bases are TGTGCCAGCACCGATAGCGGGGGAGAGACCCAGTACTTC. Residues: CASTDSGGETQYF.

The V call is TRBV5-1, the J call TRBJ1-6; 7 nucleotides agree with TRBD1. J was trimmed by 0 bases and V by 2 bases; bases with no gene match: 8. The CDR3 covers 18 residues. CDR1 and CDR2 from the germline V gene are SGHRS and YFSETQ. CDR3 residues: CASSFGYRGPSYNSPLHF. DNA of the CDR3: TGCGCCAGCAGCTTTGGTTACAGGGGCCCCTCCTATAATTCACCCCTCCACTTT.

This clone was found once. The chain uses TRBV6-4 and TRBJ1-1, with D possibly being TRBD1 (5 bases). Germline V gene sequence: CDR1 MRHNA, CDR2 SNTAGT. V lost 5 bases, J lost 1 base, and 8 bases lay in between. CDR3 length: 13 amino acids. CDR3 protein: CASSPQENTEAFF. The DNA of the CDR3 is TGTGCCAGCAGTCCACAGGAGAACACTGAAGCTTTCTTT.

This clone was detected a few times. This sequence joins TRBV5-4 and TRBJ2-5; maybe TRBD2 (6 bases). Gene TRBJ2-7 matches the end of the DNA better, so the J call may be wrong. Germline-derived CDR1 and CDR2 are SGHNT and YYREEE (reference sequence). This CDR3 spans 13 amino acids. The CDR3 DNA reads as TGTGCCAGCAGCCCGGACTATTCCTACGAGCAGTACTTC. Amino acids: CASSPDYSYEQYF.

The chain has TRBV7-9 and TRBJ1-1; D is unresolved. CDR3 length: 14 residues. Trimming took off 0 bases at V and 5 bases at J, with 10 bases between the two ends. Germline values: CDR1 SEHNR, CDR2 FQNEAQ (reference sequence). The CDR3 spells CASSLAIGQTEAFF. The DNA of the CDR3 is TGTGCCAGCAGCTTAGCGATTGGGCAGACTGAAGCTTTCTTT.

V is TRBV7-3 and J is TRBJ2-2, with D possibly being TRBD2 (6 bases). V was clipped by 2 bases and J by 6 bases, with 10 bases between them. The CDR3 sequence is 14 residues long. Germline assignment: CDR1 SGHTA and CDR2 FQGTGA. The CDR3 DNA sequence: TGTGCCAGCAGCTTAGGTCCGGGGGCCGGGGAGCTGTTTTTT. This codes for CASSLGPGAGELFF.

The V call is TRBV5-8, the J call TRBJ2-7, with TRBD2 matching 10 bases. The junction had 1 base not matched to a gene; V was cut back by 0 bases and J by 1 base. CDR1 and CDR2 (germline): SGHTS, YDEGEE. This CDR3 comprises 15 residues. CDR3 sequence reads: CASSLERGGSYEQYF. CDR3 nucleotide sequence: TGTGCCAGCAGCTTGGAGCGGGGGGGTTCCTACGAGCAGTACTTC.

The rearrangement uses TRBV15 and TRBJ1-1, with D uncertain. The CDR3 has 14 residues. V lost 0 bases and J lost 3, with 8 bases in between. Per germline, CDR1 LNHNV and CDR2 YYDKDF (reference sequence). For the CDR3, the DNA is TGTGCCACCAGCAGAGATGGGCAGGACACTGAAGCTTTCTTT. This codes for CATSRDGQDTEAFF.

The chain is built from TRBV5-1 and TRBJ2-2; 7 nucleotides align to TRBD1. This CDR3 is 15 amino acids long. Germline CDR1 is SGHRS and CDR2 is YFSETQ. The ends lost 5 bases at V and 3 bases at J; junction bases unmatched: 7. The CDR3 region has the DNA TGCGCCAGCAGGGGACAGATCGTTGACACCGGGGAGCTGTTTTTT. Residues: CASRGQIVDTGELFF.

This chain links TRBV7-3 with TRBJ1-1; perhaps TRBD1 as D (5 bases). Deletions cut 5 bases from V and 4 bases from J, with 14 bases between. The CDR3 length is 14 residues. Per the germline V gene, CDR1 is SGHTA and CDR2 is FQGTGA. The CDR3 DNA follows: TGTGCCAGCAGCCAAACGCAGGGAGGCACTGAAGCTTTCTTT. The encoded protein is CASSQTQGGTEAFF.

This chain joins TRBV2 and TRBJ1-5, with D perhaps matching TRBD1 (6 bases). The CDR3 is made up of 13 amino acids. The germline V gene has CDR1 SNHLY and CDR2 FYNNEI. V was shortened by 3 bases and J by 9 bases, with 12 bases between the two germline ends. The CDR3 DNA follows: TGTGCCAGCAGTGAGGGAGGGGGAAGGCCCCAGCATTTT. Encoded protein: CASSEGGGRPQHF.

The sample holds a few counts of this clone. The V gene is TRBV7-4, the J gene TRBJ1-4; possibly TRBD1 for D (5 bases). This CDR3 comprises 19 residues. The V end was cut by 4 bases, the J end by 0 bases, with 21 bases between. Per the germline V gene, CDR1 is SGHVT and CDR2 is SQSDAQ. CDR3 region: CASSWQGGRVHPTNEKLFF. The CDR3 coding sequence is TGTGCCAGCAGCTGGCAAGGTGGCAGGGTTCATCCAACTAATGAAAAACTGTTTTTT.

V is TRBV5-4 and J is TRBJ2-6; D uncertain. CDR1 and CDR2 (germline): SGHNT, YYREEE (reference sequence). V was cut by 4 bases and J by 0 bases, with 8 bases left in between. This CDR3 is 15 amino acids long. CDR3: CASSHQSSGANVLTF. As DNA, the CDR3 is TGTGCCAGCAGCCATCAGTCCTCTGGGGCCAACGTCCTGACTTTC.

This clone was picked up one time. The same CDR3 can be traced to other DNA sequences in this sample. The rearrangement links TRBV2 to TRBJ1-2; TRBD1 matches at 8 bases. Germline V gives CDR1 SNHLY, CDR2 FYNNEI. The CDR3 covers 15 residues. V lost 6 bases and J lost 2; bases outside the gene matches: 8. The CDR3 protein is CASSAWTGTNYGYTF. CDR3 sequence (DNA): TGTGCCAGCAGCGCCTGGACAGGGACAAACTATGGCTACACCTTC.

The chain links TRBV2 to TRBJ1-2; no firm D call. Germline CDR1 reads SNHLY; CDR2 reads FYNNEI. Trimming shortened V by 5 bases and J by 5 bases, and 12 bases separated the two germline ends. The CDR3 length is 13 residues. The CDR3 spells CASSPGVLYGYTF. The CDR3, as DNA: TGTGCCAGCAGTCCCGGAGTCCTTTATGGCTACACCTTC.